Each of the 29 T cell receptor beta chains below was sequenced from the same sample in a study of early T cells in non-severe SARS-CoV-2 infection. TCRdb re-called the 5' RACE reads through MiXCR, storing one row per CDR3 protein. The table includes roughly 120,000 distinct CDR3 sequences, about 15% detected once. Specimen: whole blood. All receptors derive from an adult who was a healthcare worker with PCR-confirmed SARS-CoV-2 infection or an uninfected control (not recorded which).

The chain uses TRBV4-1 and TRBJ2-7; 10 bases agree with TRBD1. The CDR3 has 16 amino acids. Germline CDR1 is MGHRA and CDR2 is YSYEKL. Trimming removed 1 base from V and 3 bases from J; junction bases left unmatched: 6. CDR3 sequence: CASSQVTGTGVYEQYF. CDR3 bases: TGCGCCAGCAGCCAAGTAACCGGGACAGGGGTCTACGAGCAGTACTTC.

The V and J genes are TRBV18 and TRBJ1-1, with D maybe TRBD1 (5 bases). Germline-derived CDR1 and CDR2 are KGHSH and LQKENI. Trimming removed 3 bases at V and 4 bases at J, with 12 bases between. The CDR3 length is 14 residues. DNA of the CDR3: TGTGCCAGCTCACCCCAGGGACTTGGCACTGAAGCTTTCTTT. This codes for CASSPQGLGTEAFF.

This clonotype showed up just a few times. This sequence joins TRBV6-5 and TRBJ2-3; D is unclear. This CDR3 spans 13 amino acids. The germline V gene has CDR1 MNHEY and CDR2 SVGAGI. V shed 4 bases and J shed 3 bases, with 8 bases lying between them. This chain's CDR3 is CASSSPGTDTQYF. The CDR3 bases are TGTGCCAGCAGTTCCCCCGGGACAGATACGCAGTATTTT.

The chain combines TRBV6-1 with TRBJ1-1, with a tentative D call TRBD1 (5 bases). Trimming stripped 6 bases from V and 11 bases from J, with 13 bases between. CDR3 size: 11 residues. The germline gives CDR1 MNHNS, CDR2 SASEGT. The CDR3: CASSQGVFAFF. CDR3 DNA: TGTGCCAGCAGCCAAGGGGTGTTTGCTTTCTTT.

The chain employs TRBV12-3 or TRBV12-4 and TRBJ1-1; no reliable D call. The CDR3 length is 15 residues. V was pared by 5 bases and J by 0 bases, with 13 bases between. CDR3 amino acids: CASSVTEGLNTEAFF. Written as DNA, the CDR3 is TGTGCCAGCAGTGTGACCGAAGGGCTGAACACTGAAGCTTTCTTT.

This clonotype was counted a few times. The V gene is TRBV7-2, the J gene TRBJ2-1; D is uncertain. V lost 2 bases to trimming and J lost 9 bases, with 5 bases between them. Germline values: CDR1 SGHTA, CDR2 FQGNSA. This CDR3 has 11 amino acids. The CDR3 is CASSLWVEQFF. The CDR3 coding sequence is TGTGCCAGCAGCTTATGGGTTGAGCAGTTCTTC.

This clonotype showed up many times. CDR3 bases: TGTGCCAGCTCGGACCGGGAGGCCACTAACTATGGCTACACCTTC. It yields the protein CASSDREATNYGYTF. V usage is TRBV18 and J usage is TRBJ1-2, with no clear D. The CDR3 runs to 15 residues. The germline V gene has CDR1 KGHSH and CDR2 LQKENI. V dropped 6 bases and J dropped 0 bases, with 14 bases sitting between them.

The chain has TRBV12-3 or TRBV12-4 and TRBJ1-2, with 7 positions matching TRBD1. With 6 bases clipped from V and 8 bases from J, the junction kept 12 bases outside the gene matches. This CDR3 is built from 14 residues. In nucleotides, the CDR3 is TGTGCCAGCAGCGCACAGGGGAGGGAAGGAGGCTACACCTTC. Its translation: CASSAQGREGGYTF.

The J gene is TRBJ1-4, the V gene TRBV4-2, with no clear D. CDR3 length: 17 amino acids. Germline V gives CDR1 LGHNA, CDR2 YNFKEQ. V was cut by 0 bases and J by 2 bases, with 13 bases left in between. This chain's CDR3 is CASSQDRRSSTNEKLFF. The CDR3, as DNA: TGTGCCAGCAGCCAAGATCGACGGAGCAGCACTAATGAAAAACTGTTTTTT.

This clonotype showed up many times. This rearrangement joins TRBV6-6 to TRBJ2-5; TRBD1 might be the D (5 bases). V shed 8 bases and J shed 2 bases, with 9 bases lying between them. CDR1 MNHNY and CDR2 SVGAGI come from the germline V gene (reference sequence). The CDR3 runs to 12 residues. The CDR3 spells CASGARQETQYF. As DNA, the CDR3 is TGTGCCAGCGGGGCTCGGCAAGAGACCCAGTACTTC.

This clonotype was detected a few times. This sequence joins TRBV2 and TRBJ2-2; a possible D gene is TRBD1 (5 bases). The CDR3 runs 14 residues. The germline CDR1 and CDR2 sequences are SNHLY and FYNNEI. The V gene lost 7 bases and the J gene lost 0 bases, with 9 bases spanning the gap. CDR3 nucleotides: TGTGCCAGCAAACGGACACCGAACACCGGGGAGCTGTTTTTT. It translates to CASKRTPNTGELFF.

The chain links TRBV20-1 to TRBJ2-1; a possible D gene is TRBD1 (5 bases). CDR3 length equals 12 residues. The V gene's germline CDR1 is DFQATT and CDR2 SNEGSKA (reference sequence). The ends were cut back, 6 bases at V and 10 bases at J, with 16 bases in the middle. The CDR3 is CSAPATTGEQFF. The CDR3 bases are TGCAGTGCCCCCGCAACCACAGGCGAGCAGTTCTTC.

The chain is built from TRBV4-1 and TRBJ2-5; 9 nucleotides line up with TRBD2. Germline V gives CDR1 MGHRA, CDR2 YSYEKL. Trimming at V came to 0 bases and at J to 4 bases, leaving 9 bases not matched to a gene. The CDR3 spans 17 residues. As DNA, the CDR3 is TGCGCCAGCAGCCAAGATAGGACTAGCGTTGGAGTAGAGACCCAGTACTTC. Translation: CASSQDRTSVGVETQYF.

V is TRBV30 and J is TRBJ1-2, with no clear D. Looked up from germline, CDR1 is GTSNPN and CDR2 is SVGIG (reference sequence). The CDR3 has 11 residues. Deletions cut 4 bases from V and 1 base from J, with 4 bases between. The CDR3 is CAWTGNYGYTF. The CDR3 bases are TGTGCCTGGACGGGTAACTATGGCTACACCTTC.

This clonotype was seen at least ten times. This chain joins TRBV12-3 or TRBV12-4 and TRBJ2-7, with D unresolved. V gave up 3 bases and J gave up 3 bases, with 9 bases separating them. This CDR3 is built from 13 residues. The chain's CDR3 is CASSFVNLYEQYF. The DNA for the CDR3 is TGTGCCAGCAGTTTCGTCAACCTCTACGAGCAGTACTTC.

This clonotype was recorded a few times. The chain employs TRBV2 and TRBJ2-7; D is unclear. Germline CDR1 SNHLY, CDR2 FYNNEI. The CDR3 runs 14 residues. Trimming cost V 5 bases and J 5 bases, with 16 bases left between them. The CDR3 region has the DNA TGTGCCAGCAGTCTTCTAGTGGGCGGAGACGAGCAGTACTTC. It codes for CASSLLVGGDEQYF.

The J gene is TRBJ2-1, the V gene TRBV2; D is ambiguous. The germline V gene encodes CDR1 SNHLY and CDR2 FYNNEI. The CDR3 contains 11 residues. The germline V and J ends were trimmed by 2 bases and 8 bases, with 4 bases remaining between them. The CDR3 DNA follows: TGTGCCAGCAGTGAATCGTATGAGCAGTTCTTC. Protein product: CASSESYEQFF. Using reference TRBV2 and TRBJ2-1 for the parts outside the CDR3, the full variable domain is EPEVTQTPSHQVTQMGQEVILRCVPISNHLYFYWYRQILGQKVEFLVSFYNNEISEKSEIFDDQFSVERPDGSNFTLKIRSTKLEDSAMYFCASSESYEQFFGPGTRLTVL.

The chain uses TRBV6-2 or TRBV6-3 and TRBJ2-1, with D tentatively TRBD1 or TRBD2 (6 bases each). The V gene's germline CDR1 is MNHEY and CDR2 SVGEGT. The CDR3 spans 14 residues. Trimming pared 8 bases from V and 5 bases from J, leaving 16 bases between. CDR3 region: CASRGRRGNNEQFF. The CDR3 region has the DNA TGTGCCAGCCGGGGGCGGCGGGGAAACAATGAGCAGTTCTTC.

This clonotype has just a few counts. This sequence joins TRBV12-3 or TRBV12-4 and TRBJ1-2; TRBD1 matches 8 bases. V lost 5 bases to trimming and J lost 7 bases; unmatched junction nucleotides: 6. There are 13 residues in the CDR3. CDR3 coding DNA: TGTGCCAGCAGTGACTCAGGGGGCCGTGGCTACACCTTC. Amino acid sequence: CASSDSGGRGYTF.

The sample holds a few counts of this clonotype. The CDR3 region has the DNA TGTGCCAGTATACGGGACAGGGGCACAGATACGCAGTATTTT. It codes for CASIRDRGTDTQYF. The chain links TRBV6-1 to TRBJ2-3; 9 bases align to TRBD1. Germline V gives CDR1 MNHNS, CDR2 SASEGT. This CDR3 contains 14 residues. With 9 bases clipped from V and 1 base from J, the junction kept 5 bases outside the gene matches.

The chain has TRBV12-3 or TRBV12-4 and TRBJ2-3; D is possibly TRBD1 (6 bases). The CDR3 is 13 residues long. V lost 1 base to trimming and J lost 6 bases, with 8 bases between them. CDR3 loop: CASSLGTGDTQYF. The DNA for the CDR3 is TGTGCCAGCAGTTTAGGTACAGGGGATACGCAGTATTTT.

This clonotype has at least ten counts. V gene TRBV29-1 combines with J gene TRBJ1-4; no clear D gene. V lost 5 bases and J 5 bases, leaving 6 bases between the germline ends. CDR1 and CDR2 (germline): SQVTM, ANQGSEA. The CDR3 is 11 amino acids. CDR3 amino acids: CSVHWNEKLFF. DNA for the CDR3: TGCAGCGTTCACTGGAATGAAAAACTGTTTTTT.

Ten or more counts support this clonotype. V is TRBV6-6 and J is TRBJ1-6, with 9 bases aligning to TRBD1. Trimming removed 2 bases from V and 9 bases from J; junction bases left unmatched: 11. Germline CDR1 reads MNHNY; CDR2 reads SVGAGI (reference sequence). This CDR3 region has 17 residues. The chain's CDR3 is CASSYRRAGQGSSPLHF. CDR3 DNA sequence: TGTGCCAGCAGTTACCGAAGAGCCGGACAGGGGAGTTCACCCCTCCACTTT.

V gene TRBV6-6 combines with J gene TRBJ2-2; no firm D call. V was clipped by 7 bases and J by 3 bases, with 18 bases between them. Germline loops: CDR1 MNHNY, CDR2 SVGAGI (reference sequence). The CDR3 spans 16 residues. The CDR3 nucleotides read TGTGCCAGCACCGGCTCTCTTCAGGTTGACACCGGGGAGCTGTTTTTT. This sequence encodes CASTGSLQVDTGELFF.

In this sample, this clonotype turned up a few times. This chain uses TRBV29-1 with TRBJ1-2, with TRBD1 identical over 11 bases. Germline CDR1 and CDR2: SQVTM and ANQGSEA. There are 13 residues in the CDR3. With 6 bases clipped from V and 7 bases from J, the junction kept 7 bases outside the gene matches. The CDR3 nucleotides are TGCAGCGTCGAGGACAGGGGGCGGAGTGGCTACACCTTC. Protein sequence: CSVEDRGRSGYTF.

This clonotype came up a few times. V gene TRBV6-1 combines with J gene TRBJ2-5; tentative D call: TRBD2 (6 bases). CDR3 length: 15 residues. The germline gives CDR1 MNHNS, CDR2 SASEGT. V shed 4 bases and J shed 2 bases, with 14 bases lying between them. The CDR3 sequence is CASSGLAGKQETQYF. In nucleotides, the CDR3 is TGTGCCAGCAGTGGTCTGGCGGGGAAACAAGAGACCCAGTACTTC.

The J gene is TRBJ2-7, the V gene TRBV2, with 9 bases identical to TRBD2. V shed 5 bases and J 4 bases; nucleotides not matched to a gene: 9. Germline V gives CDR1 SNHLY, CDR2 FYNNEI. This CDR3 spans 15 amino acids. CDR3 nucleotides: TGTGCCAGCAGTCCCCTAGCGGGGAGTTTTTACGAGCAGTACTTC. It yields the protein CASSPLAGSFYEQYF.

V gene TRBV19 combines with J gene TRBJ1-2, with unresolved D. V lost 8 bases, J lost 0 bases, and 7 bases lay in between. This CDR3 comprises 12 residues. Germline CDR1 is LNHDA and CDR2 is SQIVND (reference sequence). The CDR3 DNA follows: TGTGCCAGTCCAGTGACTAACTATGGCTACACCTTC. It specifies CASPVTNYGYTF. Supplemented by reference TRBV19 and TRBJ1-2, the full variable domain reads DGGITQSPKYLFRKEGQNVTLSCEQNLNHDAMYWYRQDPGQGLRLIYYSQIVNDFQKGDIAEGYSVSREKKESFPLTVTSAQKNPTAFYLCASPVTNYGYTFGSGTRLTVV.

A few counts support this clonotype. This sequence joins TRBV6-1 and TRBJ2-3; D uncertain. This CDR3 comprises 12 residues. The ends were cut back, 1 base at V and 6 bases at J, with 5 bases in the middle. Per germline, CDR1 MNHNS and CDR2 SASEGT. Here the CDR3 reads CASSEVGDTQYF. CDR3 sequence (DNA): TGTGCCAGCAGTGAAGTTGGGGATACGCAGTATTTT.